The present entry profiles one TCR beta chain with its context. The repertoire was sequenced with immunoSEQ multiplex PCR; TCRdb's copy has only in-frame clones and lacks some. Of about 480,000 clones in the sample, about 83% are singletons; the top ten hold 9.5% to 15%. The entry originates in a study of Ad26.COV2.S vaccination and SARS-CoV-2 variants. The V end lost 8 bases, the J end lost 7 bases, and 21 bases lay between the germline ends. The CDR3 consists of 13 residues. Germline-derived CDR1 and CDR2 are SQVTM and ANQGSEA. The treatment is: roughly 18 received Ad26.COV2.S at low or high dose, single or two shots; roughly five received placebo; per-sample allocation not given. On day 63 after the first injection, vaccine and placebo recipients gave samples.

The sequence came from a person between 18 and 59 years old who received the Ad26.COV2.S COVID-19 vaccine or a placebo. The genes are TRBV29-1 and TRBJ2-7; possible D gene TRBD1, 5 bases. Source: peripheral blood, taken in a trial of Ad26.COV2.S vaccine versus placebo. The CDR3 region has the DNA TGCAGCCCTCGTCCAGGGATAGGGCGGGAGCAGTACTTC. Translation gives CSPRPGIGREQYF.